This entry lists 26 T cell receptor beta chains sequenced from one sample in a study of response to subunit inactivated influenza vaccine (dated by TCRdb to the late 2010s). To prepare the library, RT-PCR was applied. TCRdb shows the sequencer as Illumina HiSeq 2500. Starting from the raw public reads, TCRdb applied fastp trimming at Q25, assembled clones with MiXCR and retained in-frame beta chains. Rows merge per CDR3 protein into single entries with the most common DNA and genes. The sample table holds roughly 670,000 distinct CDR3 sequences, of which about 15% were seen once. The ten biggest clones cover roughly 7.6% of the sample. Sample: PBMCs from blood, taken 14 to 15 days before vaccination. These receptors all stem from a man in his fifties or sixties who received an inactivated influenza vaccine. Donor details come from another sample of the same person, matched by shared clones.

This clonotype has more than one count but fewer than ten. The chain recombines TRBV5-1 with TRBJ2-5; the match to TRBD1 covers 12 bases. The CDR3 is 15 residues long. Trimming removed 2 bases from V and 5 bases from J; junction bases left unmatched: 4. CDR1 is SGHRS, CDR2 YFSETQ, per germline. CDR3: CASSFGTGGYETQYF. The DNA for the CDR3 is TGCGCCAGCAGCTTCGGGACAGGGGGCTATGAGACCCAGTACTTC.

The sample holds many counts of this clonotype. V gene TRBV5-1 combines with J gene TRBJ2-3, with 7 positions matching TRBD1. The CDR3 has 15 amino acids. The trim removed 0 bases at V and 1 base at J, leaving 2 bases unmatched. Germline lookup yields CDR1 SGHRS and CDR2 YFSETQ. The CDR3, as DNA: TGCGCCAGCAGCTTGGATGGACAGGGCACAGATACGCAGTATTTT. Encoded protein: CASSLDGQGTDTQYF.

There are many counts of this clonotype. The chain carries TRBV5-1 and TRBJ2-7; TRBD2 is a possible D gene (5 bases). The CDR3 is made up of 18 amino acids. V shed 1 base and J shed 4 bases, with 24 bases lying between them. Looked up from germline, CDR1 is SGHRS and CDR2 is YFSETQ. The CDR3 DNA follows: TGCGCCAGCAGCTTGTGGGAGTCCTCGGCAGCCCTGTATTACGAGCAGTACTTC. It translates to CASSLWESSAALYYEQYF.

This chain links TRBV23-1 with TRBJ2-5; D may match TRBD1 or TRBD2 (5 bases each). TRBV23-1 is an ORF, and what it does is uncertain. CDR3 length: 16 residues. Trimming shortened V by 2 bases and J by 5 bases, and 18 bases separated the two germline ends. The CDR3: CASSQVRAGRRETQYF. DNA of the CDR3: TGCGCCAGCAGTCAAGTTCGGGCAGGGCGGAGGGAGACCCAGTACTTC.

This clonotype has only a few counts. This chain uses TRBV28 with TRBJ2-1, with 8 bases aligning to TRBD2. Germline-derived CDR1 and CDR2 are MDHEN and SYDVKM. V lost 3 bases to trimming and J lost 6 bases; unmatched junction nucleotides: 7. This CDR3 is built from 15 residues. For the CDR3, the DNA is TGTGCCAGCAGTTTTTTAGCGGGGTCCAGCAATGAGCAGTTCTTC. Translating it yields CASSFLAGSSNEQFF.

The CDR3 spells CASSMVVGGYTEAFF. CDR3 coding DNA: TGTGCCAGTAGTATGGTCGTCGGGGGCTACACTGAAGCTTTCTTT. J is TRBJ1-1 and V is TRBV19, with D possibly being TRBD1 (6 bases). This CDR3 has 15 residues. V lost 3 bases and J lost 3, with 14 bases in between. From germline, CDR1 is LNHDA and CDR2 SQIVND (reference sequence).

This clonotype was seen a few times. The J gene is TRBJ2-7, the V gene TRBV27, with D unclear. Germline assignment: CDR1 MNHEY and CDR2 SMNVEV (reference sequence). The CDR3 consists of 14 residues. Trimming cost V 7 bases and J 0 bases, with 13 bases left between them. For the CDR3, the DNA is TGTGCCAGCAAAAGGAGCAGACTCTCCTACGAGCAGTACTTC. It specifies CASKRSRLSYEQYF.

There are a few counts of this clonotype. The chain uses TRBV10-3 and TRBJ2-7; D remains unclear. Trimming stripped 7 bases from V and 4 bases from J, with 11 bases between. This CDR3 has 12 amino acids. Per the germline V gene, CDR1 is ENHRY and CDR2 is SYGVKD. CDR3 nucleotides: TGTGCCATCATAGGCACCCCTTACGAGCAGTACTTC. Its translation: CAIIGTPYEQYF.

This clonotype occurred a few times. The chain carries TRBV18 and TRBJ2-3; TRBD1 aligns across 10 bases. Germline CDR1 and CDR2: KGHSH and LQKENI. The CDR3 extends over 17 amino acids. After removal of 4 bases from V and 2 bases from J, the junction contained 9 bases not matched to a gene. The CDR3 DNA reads TGTGCCAGCTCACGAGGACCCGGGACAGGGGCCACAGATACGCAGTATTTT. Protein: CASSRGPGTGATDTQYF.

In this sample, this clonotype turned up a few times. CDR3 amino acids: CAITSTSGGTNTQYF. The CDR3 DNA reads as TGTGCCATCACCTCGACTAGCGGGGGGACCAATACGCAGTATTTT. The chain links TRBV10-3 to TRBJ2-3; TRBD2 matches 13 bases. CDR1 ENHRY and CDR2 SYGVKD come from the germline V gene. The CDR3 has 15 residues. Trimming took 7 bases from V and 7 from J; bases not matched to a gene: 8.

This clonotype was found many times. The CDR3 sequence: CSVALVLAVYNEQFF. The CDR3 nucleotides are TGCAGCGTTGCCTTGGTGTTAGCGGTTTACAATGAGCAGTTCTTC. The chain combines TRBV29-1 with TRBJ2-1; D is possibly TRBD2 (6 bases). V lost 4 bases and J lost 4, with 17 bases in between. Germline V gene data show CDR1 as SQVTM and CDR2 as ANQGSEA. CDR3 size: 15 residues.

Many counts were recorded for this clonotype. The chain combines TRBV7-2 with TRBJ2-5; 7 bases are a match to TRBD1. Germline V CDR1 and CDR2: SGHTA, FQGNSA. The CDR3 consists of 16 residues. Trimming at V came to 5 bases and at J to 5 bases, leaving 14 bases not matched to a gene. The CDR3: CASSPAMARGQETQYF. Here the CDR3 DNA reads TGTGCCAGCAGCCCGGCCATGGCCAGGGGACAGGAGACCCAGTACTTC.

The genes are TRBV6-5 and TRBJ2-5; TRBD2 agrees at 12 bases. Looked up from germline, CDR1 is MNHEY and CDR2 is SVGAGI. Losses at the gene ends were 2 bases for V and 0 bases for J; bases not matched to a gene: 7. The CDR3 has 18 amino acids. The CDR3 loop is CASSYEGGLAGDQETQYF. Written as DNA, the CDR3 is TGTGCCAGCAGTTACGAGGGGGGACTAGCGGGTGACCAAGAGACCCAGTACTTC.

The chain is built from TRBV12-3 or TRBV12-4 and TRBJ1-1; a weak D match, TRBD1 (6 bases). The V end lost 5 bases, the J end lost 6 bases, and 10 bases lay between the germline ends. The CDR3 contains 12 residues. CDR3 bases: TGTGCCAGCAGTCCAAACAGGGCTGAAGCTTTCTTT. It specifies CASSPNRAEAFF.

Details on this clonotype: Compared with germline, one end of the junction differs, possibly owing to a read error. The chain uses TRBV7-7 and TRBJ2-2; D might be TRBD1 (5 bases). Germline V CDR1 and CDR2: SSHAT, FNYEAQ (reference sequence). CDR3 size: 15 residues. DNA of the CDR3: TGTGCTAGCAGCTTTTCAGGGTACAACACCGGGGAGCTGTTTTTT. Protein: CASSFSGYNTGELFF. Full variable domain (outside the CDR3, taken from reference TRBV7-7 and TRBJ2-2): GAGVSQSPRYKVTKRGQDVTLRCDPISSHATLYWYQQALGQGPEFLTYFNYEAQPDKSGLPSDRFSAERPEGSISTLTIQRTEQRDSAMYRCASSFSGYNTGELFFGEGSRLTVL.

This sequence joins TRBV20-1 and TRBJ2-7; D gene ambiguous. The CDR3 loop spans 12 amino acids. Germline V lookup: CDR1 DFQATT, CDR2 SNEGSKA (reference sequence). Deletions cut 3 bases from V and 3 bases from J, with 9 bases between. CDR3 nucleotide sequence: TGCAGTGCTAGTAACCGAGACTACGAGCAGTACTTC. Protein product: CSASNRDYEQYF.

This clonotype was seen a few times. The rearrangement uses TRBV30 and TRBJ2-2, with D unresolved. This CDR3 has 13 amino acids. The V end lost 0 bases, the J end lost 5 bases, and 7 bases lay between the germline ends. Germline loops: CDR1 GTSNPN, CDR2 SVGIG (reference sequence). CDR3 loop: CAWSVSGTGELFF. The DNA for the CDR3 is TGTGCCTGGAGTGTTTCCGGGACCGGGGAGCTGTTTTTT.

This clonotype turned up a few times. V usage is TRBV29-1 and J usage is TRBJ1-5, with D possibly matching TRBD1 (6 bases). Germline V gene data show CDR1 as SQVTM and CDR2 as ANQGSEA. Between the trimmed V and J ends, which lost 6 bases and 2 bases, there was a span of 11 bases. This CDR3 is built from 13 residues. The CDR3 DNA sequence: TGCAGCGTAGGGGGAAGGGGCAATCAGCCCCAGCATTTT. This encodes CSVGGRGNQPQHF.

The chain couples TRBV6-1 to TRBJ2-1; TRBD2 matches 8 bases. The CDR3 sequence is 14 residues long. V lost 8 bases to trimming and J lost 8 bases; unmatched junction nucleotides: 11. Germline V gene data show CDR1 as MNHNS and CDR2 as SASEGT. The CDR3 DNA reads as TGTGCCAGCGGTATCGGGGGGGGGTTCCATGAGCAGTTCTTC. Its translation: CASGIGGGFHEQFF.

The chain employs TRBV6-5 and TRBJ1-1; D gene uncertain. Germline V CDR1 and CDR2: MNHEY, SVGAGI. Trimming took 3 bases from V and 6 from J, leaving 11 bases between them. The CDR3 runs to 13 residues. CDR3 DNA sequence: TGTGCCAGCAGTTATATTAGGAGCGCTGAAGCTTTCTTT. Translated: CASSYIRSAEAFF.

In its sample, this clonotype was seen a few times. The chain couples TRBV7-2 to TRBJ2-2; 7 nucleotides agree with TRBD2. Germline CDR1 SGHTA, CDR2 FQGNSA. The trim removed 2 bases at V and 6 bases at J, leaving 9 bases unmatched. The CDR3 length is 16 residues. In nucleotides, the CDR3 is TGTGCCAGCAGCTTACTCTTATCGGCGGGGGCCGGGGAGCTGTTTTTT. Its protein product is CASSLLLSAGAGELFF.

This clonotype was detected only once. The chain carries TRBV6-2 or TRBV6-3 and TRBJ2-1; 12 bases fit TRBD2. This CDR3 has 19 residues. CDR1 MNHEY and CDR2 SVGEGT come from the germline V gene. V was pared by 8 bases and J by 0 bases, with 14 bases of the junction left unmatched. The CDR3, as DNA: TGTGCCAGCCCCTCATCGACTAGCGGGGGTGAAAGCTCCTACAATGAGCAGTTCTTC. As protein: CASPSSTSGGESSYNEQFF.

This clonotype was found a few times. CDR3 sequence reads: CSARDTANRRNYGYTF. In DNA, the CDR3 is TGCAGTGCTAGAGATACAGCGAACCGACGGAACTATGGCTACACCTTC. This chain connects TRBV20-1 to TRBJ1-2; no clear D. Germline assignment: CDR1 DFQATT and CDR2 SNEGSKA (reference sequence). Trimming removed 0 bases from V and 2 bases from J, with 16 bases in between. The CDR3 sequence is 16 residues long.

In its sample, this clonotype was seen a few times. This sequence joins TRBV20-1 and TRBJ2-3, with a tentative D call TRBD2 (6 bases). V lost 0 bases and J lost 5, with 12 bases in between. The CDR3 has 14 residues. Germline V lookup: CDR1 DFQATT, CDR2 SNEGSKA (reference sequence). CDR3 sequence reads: CSARERREQDTQYF. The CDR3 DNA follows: TGCAGTGCTAGAGAAAGACGGGAGCAAGATACGCAGTATTTT.

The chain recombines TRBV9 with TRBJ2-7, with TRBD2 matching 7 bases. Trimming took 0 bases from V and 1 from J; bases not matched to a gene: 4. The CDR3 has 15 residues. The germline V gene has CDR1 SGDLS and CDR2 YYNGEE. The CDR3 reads CASSVGSGVSYEQYF. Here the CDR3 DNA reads TGTGCCAGCAGCGTAGGAAGCGGGGTGTCCTACGAGCAGTACTTC.

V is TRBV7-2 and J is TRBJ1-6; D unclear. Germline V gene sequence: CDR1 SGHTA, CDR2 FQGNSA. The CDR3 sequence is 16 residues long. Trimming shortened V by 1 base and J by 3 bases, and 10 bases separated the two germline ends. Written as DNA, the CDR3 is TGTGCCAGCAGCTTAGTTGAGACGCTCTATAATTCACCCCTCCACTTT. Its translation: CASSLVETLYNSPLHF.